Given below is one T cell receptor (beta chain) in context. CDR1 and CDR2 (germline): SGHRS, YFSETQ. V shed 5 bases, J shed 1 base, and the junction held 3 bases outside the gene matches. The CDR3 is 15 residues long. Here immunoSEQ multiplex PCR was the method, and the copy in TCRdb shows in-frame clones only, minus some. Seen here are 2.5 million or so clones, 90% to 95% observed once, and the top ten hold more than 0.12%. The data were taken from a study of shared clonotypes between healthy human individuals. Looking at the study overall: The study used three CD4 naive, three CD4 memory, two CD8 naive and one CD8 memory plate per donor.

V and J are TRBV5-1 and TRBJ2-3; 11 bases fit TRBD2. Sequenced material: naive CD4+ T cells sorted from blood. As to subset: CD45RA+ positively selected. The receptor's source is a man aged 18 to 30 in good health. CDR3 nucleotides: TGCGCCAGCAGACTAGCGGGAGTTCGCACAGATACGCAGTATTTT. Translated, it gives CASRLAGVRTDTQYF.